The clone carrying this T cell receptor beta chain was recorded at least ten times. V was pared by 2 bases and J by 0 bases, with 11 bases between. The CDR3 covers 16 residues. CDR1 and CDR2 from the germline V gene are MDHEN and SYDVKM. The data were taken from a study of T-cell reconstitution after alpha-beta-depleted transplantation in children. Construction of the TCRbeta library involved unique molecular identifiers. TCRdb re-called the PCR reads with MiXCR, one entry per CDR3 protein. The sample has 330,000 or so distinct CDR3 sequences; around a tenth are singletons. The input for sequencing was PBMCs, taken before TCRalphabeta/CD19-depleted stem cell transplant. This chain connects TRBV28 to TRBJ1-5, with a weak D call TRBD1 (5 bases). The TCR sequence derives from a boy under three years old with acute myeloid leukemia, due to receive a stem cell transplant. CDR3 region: CASSLGAGYSNQPQHF. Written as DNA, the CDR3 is TGTGCCAGCAGTTTAGGCGCAGGGTATAGCAATCAGCCCCAGCATTTT.